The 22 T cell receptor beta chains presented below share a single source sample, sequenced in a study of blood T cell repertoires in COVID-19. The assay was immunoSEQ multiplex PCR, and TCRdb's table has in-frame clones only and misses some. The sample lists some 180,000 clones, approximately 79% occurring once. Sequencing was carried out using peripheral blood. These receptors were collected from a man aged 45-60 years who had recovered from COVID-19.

The CDR3 nucleotides are TGTGCCAGCAGCCCCGGGAGGATAAACTACGAGCAGTACTTC. Protein product: CASSPGRINYEQYF. This rearrangement joins TRBV7-2 to TRBJ2-7; 7 bases fit TRBD2. This CDR3 region has 14 residues. Germline-derived CDR1 and CDR2 are SGHTA and FQGNSA. The J segment lost 3 bases and the V segment lost 5 bases, leaving 7 bases of the junction unmatched.

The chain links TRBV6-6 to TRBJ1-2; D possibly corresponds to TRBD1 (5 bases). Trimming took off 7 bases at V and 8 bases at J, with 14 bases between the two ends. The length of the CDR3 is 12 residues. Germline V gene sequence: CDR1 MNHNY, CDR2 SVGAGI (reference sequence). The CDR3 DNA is TGTGCCAGCAATAAGCAGGGCCAAGGCTACACCTTC. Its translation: CASNKQGQGYTF.

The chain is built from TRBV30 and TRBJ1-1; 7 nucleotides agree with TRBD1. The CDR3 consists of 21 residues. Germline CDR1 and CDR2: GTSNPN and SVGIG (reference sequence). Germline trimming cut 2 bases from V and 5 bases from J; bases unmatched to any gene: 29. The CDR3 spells CAWSPKGGRGTLHRRDTEAFF. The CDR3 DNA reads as TGTGCCTGGAGTCCCAAAGGTGGCAGGGGGACCCTTCACCGCAGGGATACTGAAGCTTTCTTT. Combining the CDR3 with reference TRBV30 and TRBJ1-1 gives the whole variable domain SQTIHQWPATLVQPVGSPLSLECTVEGTSNPNLYWYRQAAGRGLQLLFYSVGIGQISSEVPQNLSASRPQDRQFILSSKKLLLSDSGFYLCAWSPKGGRGTLHRRDTEAFFGQGTRLTVV.

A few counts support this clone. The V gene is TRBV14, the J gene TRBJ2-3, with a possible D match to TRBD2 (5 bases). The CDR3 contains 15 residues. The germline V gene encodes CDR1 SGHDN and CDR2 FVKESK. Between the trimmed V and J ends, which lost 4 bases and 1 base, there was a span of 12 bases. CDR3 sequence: CASSRLLSGTDTQYF. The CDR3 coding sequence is TGTGCCAGCAGCCGACTACTCAGCGGCACAGATACGCAGTATTTT.

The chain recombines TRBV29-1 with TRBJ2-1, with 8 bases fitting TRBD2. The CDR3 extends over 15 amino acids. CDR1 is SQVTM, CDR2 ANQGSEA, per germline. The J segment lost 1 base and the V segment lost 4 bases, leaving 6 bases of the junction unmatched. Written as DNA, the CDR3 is TGCAGCGTTGTACTAGCGGACTCTTCCTACAATGAGCAGTTCTTC. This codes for CSVVLADSSYNEQFF.

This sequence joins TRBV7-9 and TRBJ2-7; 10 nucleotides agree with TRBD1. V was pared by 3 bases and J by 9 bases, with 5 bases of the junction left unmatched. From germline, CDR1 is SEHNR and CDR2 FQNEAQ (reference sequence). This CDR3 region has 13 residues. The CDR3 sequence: CASSFNDRGLQYF. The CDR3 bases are TGTGCCAGCAGCTTCAACGACAGGGGGCTGCAGTACTTC.

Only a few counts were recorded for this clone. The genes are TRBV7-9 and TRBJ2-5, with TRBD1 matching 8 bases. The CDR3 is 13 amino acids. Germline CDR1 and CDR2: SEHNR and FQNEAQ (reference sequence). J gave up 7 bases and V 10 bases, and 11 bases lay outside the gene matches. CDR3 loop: CATSTGGWGTQYF. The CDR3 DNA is TGTGCCACCAGTACAGGGGGTTGGGGGACCCAGTACTTC.

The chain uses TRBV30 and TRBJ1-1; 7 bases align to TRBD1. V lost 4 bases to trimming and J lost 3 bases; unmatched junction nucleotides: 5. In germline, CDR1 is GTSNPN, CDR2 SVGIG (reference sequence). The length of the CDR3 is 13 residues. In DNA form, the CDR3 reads TGTGCCTGGAAACAGGGGATAGACACTGAAGCTTTCTTT. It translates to CAWKQGIDTEAFF. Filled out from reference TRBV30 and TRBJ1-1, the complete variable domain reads SQTIHQWPATLVQPVGSPLSLECTVEGTSNPNLYWYRQAAGRGLQLLFYSVGIGQISSEVPQNLSASRPQDRQFILSSKKLLLSDSGFYLCAWKQGIDTEAFFGQGTRLTVV.

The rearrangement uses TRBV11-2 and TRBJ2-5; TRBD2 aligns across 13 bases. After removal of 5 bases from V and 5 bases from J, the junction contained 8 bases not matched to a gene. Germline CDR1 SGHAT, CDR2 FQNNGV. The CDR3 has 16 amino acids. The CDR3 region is CASSPTVLAGGETQYF. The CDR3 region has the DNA TGTGCCAGCAGCCCCACGGTACTAGCGGGAGGGGAGACCCAGTACTTC.

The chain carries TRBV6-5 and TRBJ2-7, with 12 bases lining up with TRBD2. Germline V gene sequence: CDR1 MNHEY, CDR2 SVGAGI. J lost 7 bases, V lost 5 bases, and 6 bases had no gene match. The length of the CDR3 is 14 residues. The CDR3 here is CASSPTSGRREQYF. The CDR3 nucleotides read TGTGCCAGCAGTCCAACTAGCGGGAGGAGGGAGCAGTACTTC.

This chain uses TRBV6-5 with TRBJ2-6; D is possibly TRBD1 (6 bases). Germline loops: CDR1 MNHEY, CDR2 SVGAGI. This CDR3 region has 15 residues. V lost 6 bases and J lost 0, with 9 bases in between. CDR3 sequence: CASRLQGSGANVLTF. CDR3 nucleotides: TGTGCCAGCAGGCTACAGGGCTCTGGGGCCAACGTCCTGACTTTC.

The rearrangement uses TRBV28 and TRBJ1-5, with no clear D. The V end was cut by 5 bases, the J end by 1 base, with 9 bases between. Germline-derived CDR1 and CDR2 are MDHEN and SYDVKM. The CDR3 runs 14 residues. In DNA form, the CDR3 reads TGTGCCAGCAGTCCTAGGTACAGCAATCAGCCCCAGCATTTT. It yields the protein CASSPRYSNQPQHF.

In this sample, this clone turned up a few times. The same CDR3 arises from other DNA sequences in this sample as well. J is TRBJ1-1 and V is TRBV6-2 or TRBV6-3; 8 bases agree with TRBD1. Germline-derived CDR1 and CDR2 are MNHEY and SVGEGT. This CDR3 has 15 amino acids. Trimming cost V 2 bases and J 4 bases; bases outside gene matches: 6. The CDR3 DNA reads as TGTGCCAGCAGTTACCACGGACAGGGCGGCACTGAAGCTTTCTTT. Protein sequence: CASSYHGQGGTEAFF.

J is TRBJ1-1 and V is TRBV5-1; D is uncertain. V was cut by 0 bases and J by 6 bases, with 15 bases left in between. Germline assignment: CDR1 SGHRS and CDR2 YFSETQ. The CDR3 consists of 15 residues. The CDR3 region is CASSLVAGESAEAFF. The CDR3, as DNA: TGCGCCAGCAGCTTGGTCGCCGGGGAATCCGCTGAAGCTTTCTTT.

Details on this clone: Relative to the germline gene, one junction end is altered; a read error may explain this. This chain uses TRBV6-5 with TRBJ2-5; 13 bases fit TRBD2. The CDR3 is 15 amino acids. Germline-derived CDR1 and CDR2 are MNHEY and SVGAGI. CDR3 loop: CAGRRTSGSLETQYF. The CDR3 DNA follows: TGTGCCGGCAGGAGGACTAGCGGGAGTTTAGAGACCCAGTACTTC.

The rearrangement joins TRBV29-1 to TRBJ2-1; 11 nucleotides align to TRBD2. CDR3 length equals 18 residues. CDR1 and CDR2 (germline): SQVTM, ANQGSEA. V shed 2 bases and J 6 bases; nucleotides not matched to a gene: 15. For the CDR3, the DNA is TGCAGCGTTGAAAGACCAACTAGCGGGAGTTTGAACCGCAATGAGCAGTTCTTC. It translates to CSVERPTSGSLNRNEQFF.

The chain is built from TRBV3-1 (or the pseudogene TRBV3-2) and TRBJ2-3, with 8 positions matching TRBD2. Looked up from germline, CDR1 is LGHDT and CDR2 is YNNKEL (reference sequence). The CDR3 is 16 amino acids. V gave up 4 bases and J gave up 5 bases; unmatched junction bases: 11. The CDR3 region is CASSLRRAGELDTQYF. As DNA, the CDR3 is TGTGCCAGCAGCCTCCGCCGAGCGGGAGAGTTAGATACGCAGTATTTT.

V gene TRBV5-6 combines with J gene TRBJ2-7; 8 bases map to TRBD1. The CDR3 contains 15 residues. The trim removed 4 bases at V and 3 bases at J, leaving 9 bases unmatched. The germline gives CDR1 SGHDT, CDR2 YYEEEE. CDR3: CASSIGTGVFYEQYF. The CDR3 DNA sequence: TGTGCCAGCAGCATAGGGACAGGCGTTTTCTACGAGCAGTACTTC.

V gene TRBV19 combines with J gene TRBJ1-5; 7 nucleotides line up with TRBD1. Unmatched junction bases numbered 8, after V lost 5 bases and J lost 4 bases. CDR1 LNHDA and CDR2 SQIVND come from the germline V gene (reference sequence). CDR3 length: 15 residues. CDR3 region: CASSPRGEGNQPQHF. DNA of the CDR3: TGTGCCAGTAGTCCCAGGGGGGAAGGGAATCAGCCCCAGCATTTT.

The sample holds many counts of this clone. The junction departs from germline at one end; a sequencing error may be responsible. CDR3 bases: TGTGCCAGCAGGGGGACAGGGAATCAACCCCAGCATTTT. Protein: CASRGTGNQPQHF. This rearrangement joins TRBV2 to TRBJ1-5; 9 nucleotides line up with TRBD1. This CDR3 region has 13 residues. Germline V gene data show CDR1 as SNHLY and CDR2 as FYNNEI.

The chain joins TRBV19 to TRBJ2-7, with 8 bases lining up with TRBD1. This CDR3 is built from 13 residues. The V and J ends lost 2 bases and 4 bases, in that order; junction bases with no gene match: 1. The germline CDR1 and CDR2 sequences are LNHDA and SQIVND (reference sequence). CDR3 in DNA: TGTGCCAGTAGTATAACAGGGGGTTACGAGCAGTACTTC. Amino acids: CASSITGGYEQYF.

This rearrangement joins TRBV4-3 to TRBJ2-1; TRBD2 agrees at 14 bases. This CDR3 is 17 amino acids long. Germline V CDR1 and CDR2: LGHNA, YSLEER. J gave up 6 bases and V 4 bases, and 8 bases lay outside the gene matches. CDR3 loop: CASSPLLTSGRANEQFF. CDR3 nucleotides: TGCGCCAGCAGCCCCCTACTGACTAGCGGGAGGGCCAATGAGCAGTTCTTC.